These 23 T cell receptor beta chains share one sample of origin, sequenced in a study of cytomegalovirus exposure and HLA in healthy donors. With 60 Vbeta and 13 Jbeta primers, the PCR was carried out. Some clones are missing from TCRdb's copy, which holds only in-frame ones; the method was immunoSEQ multiplex PCR. The sample has 90,000 to 150,000 clones, around 72% seen once. Sample: PBMCs. All receptors derive from a middle-aged woman in good health and CMV-seropositive.

This rearrangement joins TRBV5-1 to TRBJ2-6, with D tentatively TRBD1 (5 bases). The V gene lost 0 bases and the J gene lost 0 bases, with 16 bases spanning the gap. The CDR3 is 19 amino acids. Germline CDR1 and CDR2: SGHRS and YFSETQ. CDR3 in amino acids: CASSLEPGLPGSGANVLTF. The CDR3 bases are TGCGCCAGCAGCTTGGAGCCAGGGCTGCCCGGCTCTGGGGCCAACGTCCTGACTTTC.

The chain joins TRBV7-2 to TRBJ2-1; D is ambiguous. CDR1 and CDR2 (germline): SGHTA, FQGNSA. Trimming shortened V by 4 bases and J by 4 bases, and 5 bases separated the two germline ends. This CDR3 spans 12 amino acids. CDR3 sequence reads: CASSSGYNEQFF. CDR3 nucleotide sequence: TGTGCCAGCAGCTCCGGTTACAATGAGCAGTTCTTC.

This rearrangement joins TRBV9 to TRBJ1-2; 9 bases fit TRBD1. V shed 4 bases, J shed 2 bases, and the junction held 6 bases outside the gene matches. Germline assignment: CDR1 SGDLS and CDR2 YYNGEE. This CDR3 is built from 15 residues. This chain's CDR3 is CASSLRQGGNYGYTF. CDR3 in DNA: TGTGCCAGCAGCCTAAGACAGGGGGGAAACTATGGCTACACCTTC.

With respect to this clone: The sample contains more than one DNA sequence encoding this CDR3. The rearrangement uses TRBV14 and TRBJ1-1, with D perhaps TRBD1 (5 bases). V lost 2 bases to trimming and J lost 2 bases, with 6 bases between them. Germline V gene lookup returns CDR1 SGHDN and CDR2 FVKESK. The CDR3 is 13 amino acids. Here the CDR3 DNA reads TGTGCCAGCAGCCAACAGGGAAACACTGAAGCTTTCTTT. Translation gives CASSQQGNTEAFF.

This sequence joins TRBV29-1 and TRBJ1-3; D gene unclear. V lost 2 bases, J lost 0 bases, and 5 bases lay in between. The CDR3 contains 13 residues. Germline loops: CDR1 SQVTM, CDR2 ANQGSEA. DNA of the CDR3: TGCAGCGTTGAACAGGTCTCTGGAAACACCATATATTTT. The encoded protein is CSVEQVSGNTIYF. The variable domain in full, with the rest retrieved from reference TRBV29-1 and TRBJ1-3, is SAVISQKPSRDICQRGTSLTIQCQVDSQVTMMFWYRQQPGQSLTLIATANQGSEATYESGFVIDKFPISRPNLTFSTLTVSNMSPEDSSIYLCSVEQVSGNTIYFGEGSWLTVV.

The V and J genes are TRBV2 and TRBJ1-2, with D possibly matching TRBD1 (6 bases). The V gene lost 5 bases and the J gene lost 7 bases, with 23 bases spanning the gap. The CDR3 is 16 residues long. Germline V gene sequence: CDR1 SNHLY, CDR2 FYNNEI. CDR3 nucleotide sequence: TGTGCCAGCAGTCTGAGGACAGCAGACCTCGGATTTGGCTACACCTTC. Translated: CASSLRTADLGFGYTF.

This clone appeared a few times. The chain carries TRBV18 and TRBJ1-1; 7 positions agree with TRBD1. CDR3 size: 16 residues. Looked up from germline, CDR1 is KGHSH and CDR2 is LQKENI. The trim removed 6 bases at V and 4 bases at J, leaving 14 bases unmatched. The CDR3 DNA reads TGTGCCAGCTCGCCTGCAGGGGGTAAAGGGGGCACTGAAGCTTTCTTT. Amino acid sequence: CASSPAGGKGGTEAFF.

The V and J genes are TRBV4-1 and TRBJ1-2; D uncertain. The CDR3 spans 14 residues. The germline gives CDR1 MGHRA, CDR2 YSYEKL. Trimming left V 3 bases short and J 2 bases short, with 10 bases between. The CDR3 loop is CASSQATTNYGYTF. DNA for the CDR3: TGCGCCAGCAGCCAGGCAACAACCAACTATGGCTACACCTTC.

J is TRBJ1-4 and V is TRBV2, with D maybe TRBD1 (6 bases). V was cut by 6 bases and J by 10 bases, with 12 bases left in between. CDR3 length: 12 amino acids. In germline, CDR1 is SNHLY, CDR2 FYNNEI. CDR3 amino acids: CASSEGVGKLFF. The DNA for the CDR3 is TGTGCCAGCAGCGAGGGGGTTGGAAAACTGTTTTTT.

This chain connects TRBV7-8 to TRBJ2-3; D is unresolved. The CDR3 spans 16 residues. Germline CDR1 SGHVS, CDR2 FQNEAQ. V lost 5 bases and J 0 bases, leaving 15 bases between the germline ends. CDR3 in amino acids: CASSPRLDSSTDTQYF. The CDR3 DNA reads TGTGCCAGCAGCCCTCGACTTGACTCTAGCACAGATACGCAGTATTTT.

There are a few counts of this clone. The rearrangement joins TRBV2 to TRBJ1-1; D not certain. V was shortened by 4 bases and J by 0 bases, with 9 bases between the two germline ends. The CDR3 length is 14 residues. Germline values: CDR1 SNHLY, CDR2 FYNNEI. The CDR3 bases are TGTGCCAGCAGTGGAGGAGTTTTGAACACTGAAGCTTTCTTT. It codes for CASSGGVLNTEAFF.

CDR3 sequence: CASGRQGVSNEKLFF. CDR3 nucleotides: TGTGCCAGCGGCCGACAGGGGGTATCTAATGAAAAACTGTTTTTT. This rearrangement joins TRBV2 to TRBJ1-4; 9 bases are a match to TRBD1. The CDR3 has 15 residues. The V gene end was trimmed by 8 bases and the J gene end by 3 bases; junction bases not matched to a gene: 7. The V gene's germline CDR1 is SNHLY and CDR2 FYNNEI.

V is TRBV7-2 and J is TRBJ1-2; D uncertain. This CDR3 comprises 12 residues. Trimming cost V 1 base and J 10 bases, with 10 bases left between them. The germline gives CDR1 SGHTA, CDR2 FQGNSA. The CDR3 DNA sequence: TGTGCCAGCAGCTTAGGAGAGGGATACTACACCTTC. Translating gives CASSLGEGYYTF.

This clone was picked up one time. V is TRBV5-1 and J is TRBJ2-2; unclear D gene. The germline V gene encodes CDR1 SGHRS and CDR2 YFSETQ. Trimming removed 5 bases from V and 9 bases from J, with 8 bases in between. The CDR3 has 11 amino acids. The CDR3 DNA reads as TGCGCCAGCAGTAGGCGGAGGGAGCTGTTTTTT. Protein product: CASSRRRELFF.

In its sample, this clone was seen once. V is TRBV4-3 and J is TRBJ2-7, with TRBD1 matching over 8 bases. The V and J ends lost 0 bases and 2 bases, in that order; junction bases with no gene match: 6. CDR3 length: 16 residues. In germline, CDR1 is LGHNA, CDR2 YSLEER. The CDR3 sequence: CASSQDKTGEPYEQYF. CDR3 DNA sequence: TGCGCCAGCAGCCAAGATAAGACAGGGGAACCCTACGAGCAGTACTTC.

This chain uses TRBV6-1 with TRBJ2-1; TRBD2 might be the D (7 bases). Germline V gene data show CDR1 as MNHNS and CDR2 as SASEGT. The CDR3 has 14 amino acids. V lost 0 bases, J lost 8 bases, and 11 bases lay in between. The CDR3 DNA is TGTGCCAGCAGTGAAGCGGGGGGGCTGGATGAGCAGTTCTTC. Translated: CASSEAGGLDEQFF.

This clone occurred a few times. The chain has TRBV29-1 and TRBJ1-2; 9 bases match TRBD1. V shed 4 bases, J shed 1 base, and the junction held 7 bases outside the gene matches. The CDR3 consists of 15 residues. Per the germline V gene, CDR1 is SQVTM and CDR2 is ANQGSEA. CDR3: CSVAPPGQGNYGYTF. Here the CDR3 DNA reads TGCAGCGTTGCTCCGCCGGGACAGGGTAACTATGGCTACACCTTC. Full variable domain (rest looked up from reference TRBV29-1 and TRBJ1-2): SAVISQKPSRDICQRGTSLTIQCQVDSQVTMMFWYRQQPGQSLTLIATANQGSEATYESGFVIDKFPISRPNLTFSTLTVSNMSPEDSSIYLCSVAPPGQGNYGYTFGSGTRLTVV.

This chain uses TRBV7-9 with TRBJ2-7, with 8 bases fitting TRBD2. Germline loops: CDR1 SEHNR, CDR2 FQNEAQ (reference sequence). The length of the CDR3 is 16 residues. V gave up 3 bases and J gave up 4 bases; unmatched junction bases: 11. DNA for the CDR3: TGTGCCAGCAGCTTTAGCGGGGCAAAGAAGGGGTACGAGCAGTACTTC. Its translation: CASSFSGAKKGYEQYF.

The chain employs TRBV2 and TRBJ1-1; D might be TRBD1 (5 bases). CDR1 and CDR2 from the germline V gene are SNHLY and FYNNEI. The V and J ends lost 6 bases and 3 bases respectively, with 11 bases between them. This CDR3 spans 13 amino acids. CDR3 in amino acids: CASSSGVHTEAFF. CDR3 coding DNA: TGTGCCAGCAGCTCGGGGGTACACACTGAAGCTTTCTTT.

The J gene is TRBJ2-5, the V gene TRBV7-9, with TRBD2 matching 7 bases. This CDR3 contains 12 residues. The germline CDR1 and CDR2 sequences are SEHNR and FQNEAQ (reference sequence). V dropped 5 bases and J dropped 7; count of bases not matched to a gene: 4. This CDR3 reads CASSLGGWTQYF. The DNA for the CDR3 is TGTGCCAGCAGCCTCGGGGGGTGGACCCAGTACTTC.

The genes are TRBV7-3 and TRBJ1-1; D is perhaps TRBD1 (5 bases). The germline V gene has CDR1 SGHTA and CDR2 FQGTGA. V lost 2 bases and J lost 8, with 15 bases in between. CDR3 length: 14 amino acids. CDR3 bases: TGTGCCAGCAGCTTAGTTCCTGGGGCAGGCGAAGCTTTCTTT. This translates into CASSLVPGAGEAFF. The full variable domain, in which reference TRBV7-3 and TRBJ1-1 provide the parts outside the CDR3, is GAGVSQTPSNKVTEKGKYVELRCDPISGHTALYWYRQSLGQGPEFLIYFQGTGAADDSGLPNDRFFAVRPEGSVSTLKIQRTERGDSAVYLCASSLVPGAGEAFFGQGTRLTVV.

The rearrangement links TRBV6-1 to TRBJ1-4; 7 bases agree with TRBD1. This CDR3 has 13 residues. Germline lookup yields CDR1 MNHNS and CDR2 SASEGT. The ends lost 7 bases at V and 6 bases at J; junction bases unmatched: 5. As DNA, the CDR3 is TGTGCCAGCAACCGGGACAGCCATGAAAAACTGTTTTTT. This encodes CASNRDSHEKLFF.

As to this clone: This may come from a read error, since a much larger clone is one base off. The chain carries TRBV7-8 and TRBJ1-1; 10 nucleotides align to TRBD1. After removal of 3 bases from V and 4 bases from J, the junction contained 2 bases not matched to a gene. Germline V CDR1 and CDR2: SGHVS, FQNEAQ. The CDR3 totals 14 residues. CDR3 DNA sequence: TGTGCCAGCAGCTTTCGGACAGGGGGCACTGAAGCTTTCTTT. It specifies CASSFRTGGTEAFF.